One and the same sample provided the 25 T cell receptor beta chains below, sequenced in a study of T cells in women clearing cervical HPV infection. Assay used: immunoSEQ multiplex PCR; TCRdb lists only in-frame clones, some missing. The repertoire table contains tens of thousands of clones. Material for sequencing was blood buffy coat. These receptor sequences come from a woman aged 18-70 years with a cervical HPV16 infection that either progressed to CIN3+ or cleared (not recorded which).

To note about this clone: The read is 3 residues too short to cover the CDR3 end, so that end is filled in from the germline J gene. J is TRBJ2-5 and V is TRBV7-3, with D maybe TRBD1 (5 bases). Trimming pared 5 bases from V and 2 bases from J, leaving 9 bases between. Per germline, CDR1 SGHTA and CDR2 FQGTGA. This CDR3 spans 13 amino acids. Incomplete CDR3 DNA: TGTGCCAGCAGCACCCGGACACAAGAGACC. Protein product: CASSTRTQET. From start to end, the CDR3 is CASSTRTQETQYF.

As to this clone: The missing CDR3 end, 3 residues past where the read stops, is filled in from the germline J gene. The chain combines TRBV19 with TRBJ1-2; the D is unclear. V lost 4 bases to trimming and J lost 1 base, with 10 bases between them. This CDR3 has 14 residues. CDR1 LNHDA and CDR2 SQIVND come from the germline V gene (reference sequence). The DNA read from the CDR3 is TGTGCCAGTAGTAAGGCAGATCTTAACTATGGC. It encodes CASSKADLNYG. The full CDR3 protein is CASSKADLNYGYTF.

Of note for this clone: The read halts 3 residues ahead of the CDR3 end, with the missing end drawn from the germline J gene. The V and J genes are TRBV5-6 and TRBJ1-1; 7 positions match TRBD1. This CDR3 has 14 amino acids. The J segment lost 3 bases and the V segment lost 0 bases, leaving 2 bases of the junction unmatched. CDR1 SGHDT and CDR2 YYEEEE come from the germline V gene. Incomplete CDR3 DNA: TGTGCCAGCAGCTTGGGACAGGGCTACACTGAA. This gives the protein CASSLGQGYTE. The full CDR3 protein reads CASSLGQGYTEAFF.

To note about this clone: The read terminates 3 residues before the CDR3 end, so the remaining end is supplied by the germline J gene. The V call is TRBV13, the J call TRBJ1-2; the match to TRBD1 covers 11 bases. Germline V gives CDR1 PRHDT, CDR2 FYEKMQ (reference sequence). The CDR3 is made up of 17 amino acids. After removal of 4 bases from V and 4 bases from J, the junction contained 11 bases not matched to a gene. The CDR3 bases that were read are TGTGCCAGCAGCTCCCTGGACAGGGGGCGCGTCAGCTATGGC. Its translation is CASSSLDRGRVSYG. The full CDR3 protein is CASSSLDRGRVSYGYTF.

For this clone: The CDR3 end falls 3 residues outside the read, so it is completed with the germline J gene. The genes are TRBV7-9 and TRBJ1-5; D may be TRBD1 (6 bases). This CDR3 region has 15 residues. Trimming took 4 bases from V and 3 from J, leaving 13 bases between them. Germline lookup yields CDR1 SEHNR and CDR2 FQNEAQ (reference sequence). Partial CDR3 DNA: TGTGCCAGCAGCTCATACAGGGAAATCAATCAGCCC. Translated, it gives CASSSYREINQP. The full CDR3 sequence reads CASSSYREINQPQHF.

As for this clone: The read terminates 3 residues ahead of where the CDR3 ends, so the germline J gene completes it. The rearrangement links TRBV7-2 to TRBJ2-3; D remains unclear. The CDR3 extends over 12 amino acids. Germline lookup yields CDR1 SGHTA and CDR2 FQGNSA. Trimming pared 4 bases from V and 5 bases from J, leaving 7 bases between. Partial CDR3 DNA: TGTGCCAGCAGCTCACAGAGAGATACG. Residues: CASSSQRDT. The entire CDR3 protein is CASSSQRDTQYF.

As to this clone: The read gets to within 3 residues of the CDR3 end, and the germline J gene fills in the rest. The genes are TRBV13 and TRBJ2-7; 11 nucleotides align to TRBD2. The CDR3 has 15 residues. V was pared by 2 bases and J by 5 bases, with 5 bases of the junction left unmatched. The germline CDR1 and CDR2 sequences are PRHDT and FYEKMQ (reference sequence). CDR3 bases read: TGTGCCAGCAGCTTAATCACTAGCGGGAGCCACGAG. Translating gives CASSLITSGSHE. The whole CDR3 protein is CASSLITSGSHEQYF.

With regard to this clone: The read terminates 3 residues ahead of where the CDR3 ends, so the germline J gene completes it. This rearrangement joins TRBV5-1 to TRBJ1-6; 9 nucleotides match TRBD1. This CDR3 has 16 amino acids. J lost 10 bases, V lost 0 bases, and 8 bases had no gene match. CDR1 is SGHRS, CDR2 YFSETQ, per germline. CDR3: CASSLGLGQGASPLHF. The CDR3 bases that were read are TGCGCCAGCAGCTTGGGTTTGGGACAGGGAGCATCACCC.

To note about this clone: The read finishes 3 residues shy of the CDR3 end, and the germline J gene is used to complete it. The V and J genes are TRBV7-8 and TRBJ2-3, with 12 positions matching TRBD2. CDR3 length: 17 amino acids. Germline CDR1 and CDR2: SGHVS and FQNEAQ. The sequenced part of the CDR3 DNA is TGTGCCAGCAGCTTACCTACTAGCGGGAGGCACCAAGAGACG. Its protein is CASSLPTSGRHQET. The whole CDR3 sequence reads CASSLPTSGRHQETQYF.

Worth noting for this clone: The read terminates 3 residues before the CDR3 end, so the remaining end is supplied by the germline J gene. The chain joins TRBV19 to TRBJ2-5; weak D call: TRBD2 (5 bases). The germline V gene encodes CDR1 LNHDA and CDR2 SQIVND (reference sequence). The CDR3 is 13 residues long. V was trimmed by 6 bases and J by 2 bases, leaving 10 bases between them. The chain's CDR3 is CASRRGLQETQYF. CDR3 DNA, as far as it was read: TGTGCCAGTAGAAGAGGGCTTCAAGAGACC.

CDR3 amino acids: CASQGQERGYTF. Incomplete CDR3 DNA: TGTGCCAGTCAGGGACAAGAGAGAGGC. This chain links TRBV2 with TRBJ1-2; D perhaps matches TRBD1 (6 bases). From the germline J gene comes the end of the CDR3, since the read stops 3 residues before it. Germline assignment: CDR1 SNHLY and CDR2 FYNNEI. This CDR3 spans 12 amino acids.

With respect to this clone: The read terminates 3 residues ahead of where the CDR3 ends, so the germline J gene completes it. The chain couples TRBV5-1 to TRBJ2-6; 7 bases are a match to TRBD1. This CDR3 is 15 amino acids long. CDR1 and CDR2 (germline): SGHRS, YFSETQ. Trimming at V came to 3 bases and at J to 0 bases, leaving 0 bases not matched to a gene. The covered CDR3 bases are TGCGCCAGCAGCTACAGGGGCTCTGGGGCCAACGTC. Protein sequence: CASSYRGSGANV. In full, the CDR3 reads CASSYRGSGANVLTF.

Concerning this clone: The CDR3 end lies 3 residues beyond the end of the read and is filled in from the germline J gene. The V and J genes are TRBV7-9 and TRBJ2-3; 8 positions match TRBD2. Germline CDR1 and CDR2: SEHNR and FQNEAQ (reference sequence). The CDR3 runs 14 residues. Trimming cost V 6 bases and J 0 bases; bases outside gene matches: 2. The CDR3 protein is CASRLAVSTDTQYF. The DNA read from the CDR3 is TGTGCCAGCAGACTAGCGGTTAGCACAGATACG.

Of note for this clone: With the read ending 3 residues before the CDR3 end, the germline J gene is used to fill in that end. V usage is TRBV7-8 and J usage is TRBJ2-7; D perhaps matches TRBD1 (6 bases). Germline lookup yields CDR1 SGHVS and CDR2 FQNEAQ. The CDR3 consists of 15 residues. V lost 5 bases and J 3 bases, leaving 17 bases between the germline ends. CDR3 bases read: TGTGCCAGCAGCCTTGGGGACAACCAAATCTACGAG. Its protein is CASSLGDNQIYE. The full CDR3 protein reads CASSLGDNQIYEQYF.

Points on this clone: The CDR3 goes on 3 residues after the read ends, and that part is filled in from the germline J gene. This rearrangement joins TRBV6-4 to TRBJ1-2, with D tentatively TRBD1 (6 bases). The CDR3 is made up of 13 amino acids. Germline CDR1 and CDR2: MRHNA and SNTAGT. Trimming left V 4 bases short and J 4 bases short, with 10 bases between. CDR3 DNA, as far as it was read: TGTGCCAGCAGTGTCGGACAGCTCTATGGC. As protein: CASSVGQLYG. The complete CDR3 reads CASSVGQLYGYTF.

With regard to this clone: The read finishes 3 residues shy of the CDR3 end, and the germline J gene is used to complete it. The gene calls are TRBV7-2 and TRBJ1-2; tentative D call: TRBD1 (5 bases). The CDR3 extends over 15 amino acids. Germline CDR1 is SGHTA and CDR2 is FQGNSA. With 5 bases removed from V and 3 bases from J, the gap between germline ends came to 16 bases. Partial CDR3 DNA: TGTGCCAGCAGCGCCCGGGGGGGAAAAGACTATGGC. Its protein is CASSARGGKDYG. Given in full, the CDR3 is CASSARGGKDYGYTF.

Worth noting for this clone: The DNA ends 3 residues before the CDR3 does, and the rest of the CDR3 is filled in from the germline J gene. The genes are TRBV2 and TRBJ1-2, with TRBD1 matching over 7 bases. The germline V gene encodes CDR1 SNHLY and CDR2 FYNNEI. The CDR3 consists of 13 residues. CDR3 region: CASSAGQVRGYTF. The CDR3 DNA, read in part, is TGTGCCAGCAGTGCCGGACAGGTTCGAGGC.

About this clone itself: The CDR3 extends 3 residues past the end of the read, so its final part is completed from the germline J gene. The chain combines TRBV12-5 with TRBJ2-7, with D maybe TRBD1 (5 bases). The V end was cut by 6 bases, the J end by 5 bases, with 20 bases between. The CDR3 contains 15 residues. CDR1 is LGHNT, CDR2 FRNRAP, per germline. The chain's CDR3 is CASGRDLGPLHEQYF. The part of the CDR3 DNA that was read is TGTGCTAGTGGCCGAGACTTGGGGCCTCTCCACGAG. The full variable domain, with the rest looked up from reference TRBV12-5 and TRBJ2-7, is DARVTQTPRHKVTEMGQEVTMRCQPILGHNTVFWYRQTMMQGLELLAYFRNRAPLDDSGMPKDRFSAEMPDATLATLKIQPSEPRDSAVYFCASGRDLGPLHEQYFGPGTRLTVT.

With regard to this clone: Coverage ceases 3 residues before the CDR3 finishes, and the germline J gene fills in the end. The V and J genes are TRBV14 and TRBJ2-6; D may be TRBD2 (6 bases). The CDR3 spans 18 residues. Germline CDR1 reads SGHDN; CDR2 reads FVKESK. Trimming stripped 4 bases from V and 0 bases from J, with 16 bases between. The CDR3 reads CASSPGHPGGSGANVLTF. Partial CDR3 DNA: TGTGCCAGCAGCCCCGGACACCCCGGGGGCTCTGGGGCCAACGTC.

About this clone: The read terminates 3 residues before the CDR3 end, so the remaining end is supplied by the germline J gene. The V call is TRBV5-1, the J call TRBJ1-4, with D hard to call. This CDR3 spans 15 amino acids. CDR1 is SGHRS and CDR2 is YFSETQ in the germline V gene. CDR3 amino acids: CASSPVETANSPLFF. The covered CDR3 bases are TGCGCCAGCAGCCCCGTCGAAACAGCAAATTCACCA.

Note on this clone: The read terminates 3 residues before the CDR3 end, so the remaining end is supplied by the germline J gene. The chain links TRBV28 to TRBJ1-6, with no clear D. This CDR3 is 19 amino acids long. In germline, CDR1 is MDHEN, CDR2 SYDVKM. The ends were cut back, 3 bases at V and 0 bases at J, with 18 bases in the middle. The CDR3 sequence is CASSFWVWAPSSYNSPLHF. The CDR3 DNA, read in part, is TGTGCCAGCAGTTTTTGGGTTTGGGCACCGAGCTCCTATAATTCACCC.

On this clone: The read comes to an end 3 residues before the CDR3 does, leaving the germline J gene to fill in the end. The chain employs TRBV30 and TRBJ1-6; possible D gene TRBD1, 6 bases. This CDR3 is built from 16 residues. Per the germline V gene, CDR1 is GTSNPN and CDR2 is SVGIG (reference sequence). V lost 0 bases to trimming and J lost 9 bases, with 18 bases between them. The sequenced part of the CDR3 DNA is TGTGCCTGGAGTGTACCGGTAGGGGGTTGGAGTTCACCC. As protein: CAWSVPVGGWSSP. The complete CDR3 protein is CAWSVPVGGWSSPLHF.

Regarding this clone: The read ends 3 residues before the CDR3 terminus; that terminus is restored from the germline J gene. This chain connects TRBV11-2 to TRBJ2-7; D is perhaps TRBD1 (5 bases). Germline V gene sequence: CDR1 SGHAT, CDR2 FQNNGV. V was shortened by 5 bases and J by 4 bases, with 15 bases between the two germline ends. The CDR3 has 14 residues. Partial CDR3 DNA: TGTGCCAGCAGCACTCAGGGTTTGGGGTACGAG. Protein product: CASSTQGLGYE. The whole CDR3 protein is CASSTQGLGYEQYF.

About this clone: The read ends 3 residues shy of where the CDR3 ends; the end is completed using the germline J gene. The V and J genes are TRBV19 and TRBJ1-4, with a tentative D call TRBD1 (5 bases). The CDR3 loop spans 14 amino acids. Germline lookup yields CDR1 LNHDA and CDR2 SQIVND (reference sequence). V was shortened by 2 bases and J by 5 bases, with 9 bases between the two germline ends. Here the CDR3 reads CASSITGQNEKLFF. CDR3 DNA, as far as it was read: TGTGCCAGTAGTATAACAGGTCAAAATGAAAAA.

The covered CDR3 bases are TGTGCCAGCAGTGACCCTCGGGATCAGCCC. Its translation is CASSDPRDQP. The whole CDR3 region reads CASSDPRDQPQHF. The genes are TRBV6-4 and TRBJ1-5; no clear D gene. The CDR3 end falls 3 residues outside the read, so it is completed with the germline J gene. CDR3 length: 13 amino acids. V was trimmed by 2 bases and J by 5 bases, leaving 7 bases between them. CDR1 is MRHNA, CDR2 SNTAGT, per germline.